Below, one T cell receptor (beta chain) is given with its context. Its antigen is as yet unknown. The CDR3 has 15 residues. Germline assignment: CDR1 SNHLY and CDR2 FYNNEI. After removal of 9 bases from V and 1 base from J, the junction contained 9 bases not matched to a gene. Assay used: immunoSEQ multiplex PCR; TCRdb lists only in-frame clones, some missing. This table holds some 90,000 clones, 85% to 95% found once. The data originate from a study of graft-versus-host responses after intestinal transplantation. Looking at the study overall: Recipients underwent multivisceral, liver-intestinal, or isolated intestinal transplants. The recipients all started with anti-thymocyte globulin induction and then took tacrolimus and steroids for two to four years.

General study results and limits: Individuals who had graft-donor T cell macrochimerism had allografts that showed high graft-versus-host to host-versus-graft clonal ratios. Some GvH clones were seen earlier in gut or blood, suggesting intestinal origin.

The clonotype comes from a human donor who was the organ donor for an intestinal transplant. The sample in question was unstimulated CD8+ T cells sorted from spleen or lymph node cells, obtained before transplant. The chain combines TRBV2 with TRBJ1-1, with 9 bases fitting TRBD1. CDR3 coding DNA: TGTGCCAGTTACAGGGGGCCCGGCCCGAACACTGAAGCTTTCTTT. Its translation: CASYRGPGPNTEAFF.